The clone carrying this T cell receptor beta chain came up many times. No antigen is known for it. Samples came from axillary lymph nodes draining the breast cancer. This entry is derived from a study of breast tumors, draining lymph nodes, adjacent tissues. General study points: Data fit most tumor T cells coming from lymph node, expanding in tumor. Tumor repertoires ranked between lymph nodes and nontumor tissue in diversity, with V and J gene preferences. Luminal-like breast cancer showed significantly higher tumor–nontumor repertoire similarity than basal-like.

Germline values: CDR1 KGHSH, CDR2 LQKENI. Trimming cost V 3 bases and J 10 bases; bases outside gene matches: 6. This CDR3 has 14 residues. TCRdb passed the multiplex PCR reads through MiXCR, listing each CDR3 protein once. The sample lists around 230,000 distinct CDR3 sequences, roughly 30% seen once, with 1.2% to 1.5% in the top ten. This TCR came from a female donor with breast cancer. Some clones in this sample may be carry-over from other donors' samples. The specimen was axillary lymph node tissue. V and J are TRBV18 and TRBJ1-6, with TRBD1 identical over 7 bases. As DNA, the CDR3 is TGTGCCAGCTCACCGGATACAGGGGTCTCACCCCTCCACTTT. This encodes CASSPDTGVSPLHF.